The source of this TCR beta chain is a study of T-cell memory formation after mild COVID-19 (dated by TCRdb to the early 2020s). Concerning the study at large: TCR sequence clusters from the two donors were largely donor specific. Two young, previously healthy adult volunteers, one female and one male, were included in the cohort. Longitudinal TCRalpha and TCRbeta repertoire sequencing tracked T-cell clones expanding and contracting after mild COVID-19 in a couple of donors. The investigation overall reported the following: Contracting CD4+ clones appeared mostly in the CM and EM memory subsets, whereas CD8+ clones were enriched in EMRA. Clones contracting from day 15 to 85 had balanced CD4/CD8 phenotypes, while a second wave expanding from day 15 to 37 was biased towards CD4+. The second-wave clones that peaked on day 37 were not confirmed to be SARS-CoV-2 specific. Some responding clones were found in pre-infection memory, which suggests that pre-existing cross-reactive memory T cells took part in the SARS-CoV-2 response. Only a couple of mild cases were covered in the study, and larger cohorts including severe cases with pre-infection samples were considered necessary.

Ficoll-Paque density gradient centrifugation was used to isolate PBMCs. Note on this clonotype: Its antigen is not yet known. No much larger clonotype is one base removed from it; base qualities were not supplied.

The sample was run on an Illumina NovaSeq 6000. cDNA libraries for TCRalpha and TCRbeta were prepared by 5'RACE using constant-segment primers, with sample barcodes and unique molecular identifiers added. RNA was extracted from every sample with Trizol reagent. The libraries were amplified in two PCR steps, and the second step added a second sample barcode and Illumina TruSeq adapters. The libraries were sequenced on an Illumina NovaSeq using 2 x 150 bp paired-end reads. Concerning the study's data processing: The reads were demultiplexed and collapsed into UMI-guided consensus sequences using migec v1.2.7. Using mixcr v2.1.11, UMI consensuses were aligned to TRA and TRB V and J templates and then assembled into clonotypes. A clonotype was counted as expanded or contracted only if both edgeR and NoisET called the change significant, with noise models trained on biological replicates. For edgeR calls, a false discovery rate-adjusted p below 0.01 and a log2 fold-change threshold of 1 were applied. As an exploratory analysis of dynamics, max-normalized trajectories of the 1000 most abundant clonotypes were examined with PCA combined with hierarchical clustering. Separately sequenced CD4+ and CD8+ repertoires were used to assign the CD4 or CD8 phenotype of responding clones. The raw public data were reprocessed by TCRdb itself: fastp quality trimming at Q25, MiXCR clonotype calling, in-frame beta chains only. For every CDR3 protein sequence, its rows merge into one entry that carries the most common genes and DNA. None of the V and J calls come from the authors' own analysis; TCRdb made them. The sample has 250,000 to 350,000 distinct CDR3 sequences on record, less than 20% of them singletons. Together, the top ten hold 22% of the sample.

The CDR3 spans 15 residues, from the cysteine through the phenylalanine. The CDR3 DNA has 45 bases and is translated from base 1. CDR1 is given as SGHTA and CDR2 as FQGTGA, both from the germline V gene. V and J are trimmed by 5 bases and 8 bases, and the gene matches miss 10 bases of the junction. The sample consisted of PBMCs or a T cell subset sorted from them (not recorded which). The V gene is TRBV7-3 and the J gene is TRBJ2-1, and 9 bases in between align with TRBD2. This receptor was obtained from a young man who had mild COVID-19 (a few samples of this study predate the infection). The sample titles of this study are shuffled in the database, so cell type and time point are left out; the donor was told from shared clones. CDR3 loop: CASSRGGAGGDEQFF. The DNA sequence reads TGTGCCAGCAGCCGCGGGGGGGCCGGTGGTGATGAGCAGTTCTTC.